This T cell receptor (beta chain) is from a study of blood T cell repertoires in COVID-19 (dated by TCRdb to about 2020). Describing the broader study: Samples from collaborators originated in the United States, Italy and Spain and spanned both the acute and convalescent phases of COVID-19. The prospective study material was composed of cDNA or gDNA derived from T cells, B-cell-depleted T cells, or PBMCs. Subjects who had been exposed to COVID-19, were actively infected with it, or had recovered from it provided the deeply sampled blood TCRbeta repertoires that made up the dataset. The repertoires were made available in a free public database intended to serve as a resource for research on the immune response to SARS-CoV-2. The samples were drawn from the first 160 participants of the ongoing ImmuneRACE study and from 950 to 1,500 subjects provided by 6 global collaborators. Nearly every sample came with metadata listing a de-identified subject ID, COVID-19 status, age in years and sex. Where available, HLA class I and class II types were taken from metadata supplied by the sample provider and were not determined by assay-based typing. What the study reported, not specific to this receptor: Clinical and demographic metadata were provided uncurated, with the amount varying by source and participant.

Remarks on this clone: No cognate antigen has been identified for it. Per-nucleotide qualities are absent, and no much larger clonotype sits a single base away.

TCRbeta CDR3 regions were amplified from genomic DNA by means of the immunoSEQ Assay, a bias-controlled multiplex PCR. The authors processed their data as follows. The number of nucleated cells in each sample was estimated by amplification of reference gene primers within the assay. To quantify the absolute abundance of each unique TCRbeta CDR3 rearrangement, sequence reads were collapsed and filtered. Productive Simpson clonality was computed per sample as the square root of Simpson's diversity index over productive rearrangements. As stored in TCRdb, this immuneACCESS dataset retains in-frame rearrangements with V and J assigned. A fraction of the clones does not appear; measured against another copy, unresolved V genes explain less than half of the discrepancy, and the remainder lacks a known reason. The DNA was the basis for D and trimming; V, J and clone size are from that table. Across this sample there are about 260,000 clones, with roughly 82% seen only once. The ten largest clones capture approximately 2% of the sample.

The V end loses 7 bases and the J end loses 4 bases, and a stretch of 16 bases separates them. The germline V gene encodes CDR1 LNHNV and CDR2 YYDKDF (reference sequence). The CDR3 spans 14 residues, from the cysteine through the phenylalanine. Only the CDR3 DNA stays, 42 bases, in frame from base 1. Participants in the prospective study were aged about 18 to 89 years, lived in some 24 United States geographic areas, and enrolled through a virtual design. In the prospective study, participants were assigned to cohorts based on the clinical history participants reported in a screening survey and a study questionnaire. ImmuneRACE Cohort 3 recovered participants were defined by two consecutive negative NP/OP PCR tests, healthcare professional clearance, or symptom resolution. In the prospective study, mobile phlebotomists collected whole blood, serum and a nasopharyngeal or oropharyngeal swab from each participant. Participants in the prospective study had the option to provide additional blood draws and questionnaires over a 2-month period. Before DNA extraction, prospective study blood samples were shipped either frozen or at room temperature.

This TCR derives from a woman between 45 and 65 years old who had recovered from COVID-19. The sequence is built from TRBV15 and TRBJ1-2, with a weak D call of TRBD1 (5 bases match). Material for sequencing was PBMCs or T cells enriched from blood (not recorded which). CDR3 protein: CATTSGDSIYGYTF. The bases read TGTGCCACCACCTCCGGGGACTCAATCTATGGCTACACCTTC.